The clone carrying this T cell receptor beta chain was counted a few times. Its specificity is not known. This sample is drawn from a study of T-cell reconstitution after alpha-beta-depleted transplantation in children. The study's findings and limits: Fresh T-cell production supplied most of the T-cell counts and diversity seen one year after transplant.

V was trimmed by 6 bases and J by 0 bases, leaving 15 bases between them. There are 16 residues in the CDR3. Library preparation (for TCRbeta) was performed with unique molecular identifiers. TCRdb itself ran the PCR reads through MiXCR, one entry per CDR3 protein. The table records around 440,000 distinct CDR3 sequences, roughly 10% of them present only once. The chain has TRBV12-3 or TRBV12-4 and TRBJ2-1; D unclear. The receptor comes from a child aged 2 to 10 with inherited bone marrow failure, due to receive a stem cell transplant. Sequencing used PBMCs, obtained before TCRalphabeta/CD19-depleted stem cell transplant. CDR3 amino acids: CASSSSVPSSYNEQFF. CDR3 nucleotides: TGTGCCAGCAGCTCAAGTGTACCGAGCTCCTACAATGAGCAGTTCTTC.